This T cell receptor (beta chain) was found in a study of cytomegalovirus exposure and HLA in healthy donors. The CDR3 extends over 16 amino acids. The trim removed 4 bases at V and 3 bases at J, leaving 9 bases unmatched. The germline V gene has CDR1 MNHEY and CDR2 SVGAGI. Researchers ran the PCR with 60 Vbeta and 13 Jbeta primers. Assay used: immunoSEQ multiplex PCR; TCRdb lists only in-frame clones, some missing. The table shows just under 95,000 clones, with 60% to 85% occurring only once. Sequenced input: PBMCs. The J gene is TRBJ2-1, the V gene TRBV6-5; 7 positions agree with TRBD2. This receptor was identified in a man aged 45-60 years in good health and CMV-seropositive. CDR3 loop: CASSSLSGAHYNEQFF. DNA for the CDR3: TGTGCCAGCAGTTCCCTCAGCGGGGCCCACTACAATGAGCAGTTCTTC.